A selection of T cell receptor beta chains follows, all from one sample in a study of T-cell reconstitution after alpha-beta-depleted transplantation in children. TCRdb independently ran MiXCR on the PCR reads; one entry per CDR3 protein. The sample contains 700,000 or so distinct CDR3 sequences, about an eighth of which appear only once. The sample here was PBMCs, taken before TCRalphabeta/CD19-depleted stem cell transplant. Every receptor here comes from a girl aged 2 to 10 with congenital amegakaryocytic thrombocytopenia, due to receive a stem cell transplant. CDR3s include the opening cysteine and the closing phenylalanine or tryptophan. The order of the fields is V gene, D gene, clone size, J gene, CDR3 DNA, CDR3 protein. D genes are given only for firm matches. The listing skips clone size in some rows; elsewhere it reads once, few, many or a size class.

v_call: TRBV10-3; d_call: .; clone_size: many; j_call: TRBJ2-1; cdr3_nt: TGTGCCATCAGCTCAGGGAATGAGCAGTTCTTC; cdr3_aa: CAISSGNEQFF
v_call: TRBV20-1; d_call: .; clone_size: many; j_call: TRBJ2-7; cdr3_nt: TGCAGTGCTAGTATTAGCTGGGAGCAGTACTTC; cdr3_aa: CSASISWEQYF
v_call: TRBV7-9; d_call: .; clone_size: few; j_call: TRBJ2-4; cdr3_nt: TGTGCCAGCAGCTCCTCCGGGACTTTTCACCAGTACTTC; cdr3_aa: CASSSSGTFHQYF
v_call: TRBV5-1; d_call: TRBD2; clone_size: .; j_call: TRBJ2-3; cdr3_nt: TGCGCCAGCAGCTTGGGAGTGGATAGCGGGACCACAGATACGCAGTATTTT; cdr3_aa: CASSLGVDSGTTDTQYF
v_call: TRBV27; d_call: .; clone_size: .; j_call: TRBJ2-3; cdr3_nt: TGTGCCAGCAGTTACCTAACATCCACCCGACCTACCACAGATACGCAGTATTTT; cdr3_aa: CASSYLTSTRPTTDTQYF
v_call: TRBV7-8; d_call: TRBD1; clone_size: many; j_call: TRBJ2-7; cdr3_nt: TGTGCCAGCAATACTCGGACAGGGGTTGGGGAGCAGTACTTC; cdr3_aa: CASNTRTGVGEQYF
v_call: TRBV19; d_call: .; clone_size: few; j_call: TRBJ1-4; cdr3_nt: TGTGCCAGTATTGGAAGACAGGTACGGGATGAAAAACTGTTTTTT; cdr3_aa: CASIGRQVRDEKLFF
v_call: TRBV19; d_call: .; clone_size: .; j_call: TRBJ1-5; cdr3_nt: TGTGCCAGTAGTAGGGACCTACGGCGTCAGCCCCGGCATTTT; cdr3_aa: CASSRDLRRQPRHF
v_call: TRBV4-1; d_call: .; clone_size: .; j_call: TRBJ2-1; cdr3_nt: TGCGCCAGCAGCCCTGGGACGCATTCCTACAATGAGCAGTTCTTC; cdr3_aa: CASSPGTHSYNEQFF
v_call: TRBV12-3/TRBV12-4; d_call: TRBD1; clone_size: many; j_call: TRBJ2-3; cdr3_nt: TGTGCCAGCAGTTCGGCAGGGGGTTCCACAGATACGCAGTATTTT; cdr3_aa: CASSSAGGSTDTQYF
v_call: TRBV15; d_call: TRBD2; clone_size: few; j_call: TRBJ2-1; cdr3_nt: TGTGCCACCAGCACCAGACTAGCGGGAGCAATTGAGCAGTTCTTC; cdr3_aa: CATSTRLAGAIEQFF
v_call: TRBV5-1; d_call: .; clone_size: few; j_call: TRBJ2-1; cdr3_nt: TGCGCCAGCAGCTTTGGACTCGCGAGCTCCTACAATGAGCAGTTCTTC; cdr3_aa: CASSFGLASSYNEQFF
v_call: TRBV27; d_call: .; clone_size: many; j_call: TRBJ2-1; cdr3_nt: TGTGCCAGCTCCCCCGGGGGTGGGAGCAATGAGCAGTTCTTC; cdr3_aa: CASSPGGGSNEQFF
v_call: TRBV18; d_call: .; clone_size: few; j_call: TRBJ1-1; cdr3_nt: TGTGCCAGCTCACCAGCGACAGGGAACACTGAAGCTTTCTTT; cdr3_aa: CASSPATGNTEAFF
v_call: TRBV6-2/TRBV6-3; d_call: TRBD2; clone_size: .; j_call: TRBJ2-1; cdr3_nt: TGTGCCAGCAGTTACTCGGTAACTAGCGGGAGAATGGAGCAGTTCTTC; cdr3_aa: CASSYSVTSGRMEQFF
v_call: TRBV12-3/TRBV12-4; d_call: .; clone_size: many; j_call: TRBJ2-1; cdr3_nt: TGTGCCAGCAGTTTCCGAGGCAATGTATACAATGAGCAGTTCTTC; cdr3_aa: CASSFRGNVYNEQFF
v_call: TRBV5-1; d_call: .; clone_size: .; j_call: TRBJ2-5; cdr3_nt: TGCGCCAGCAGATCCGGACAGCCCCAAGAGACCCAGTACTTC; cdr3_aa: CASRSGQPQETQYF
v_call: TRBV20-1; d_call: TRBD2; clone_size: many; j_call: TRBJ2-3; cdr3_nt: TGCAGTGCTCAAGCGACTAGCGGGAGTGGAGATACGCAGTATTTT; cdr3_aa: CSAQATSGSGDTQYF
v_call: TRBV12-5; d_call: .; clone_size: many; j_call: TRBJ2-3; cdr3_nt: TGTGCTGGAAGAAGCGGTGCGCAGTATTTT; cdr3_aa: CAGRSGAQYF
v_call: TRBV10-3; d_call: .; clone_size: many; j_call: TRBJ2-7; cdr3_nt: TGTGCCATCAGTGAGTCGGGCGGGCCTAATTACGAGCAGTACTTC; cdr3_aa: CAISESGGPNYEQYF
v_call: TRBV7-2; d_call: TRBD1; clone_size: many; j_call: TRBJ1-2; cdr3_nt: TGTGCCAGCAGCCGGGACAGGGGCCGGGGCTACACCTTC; cdr3_aa: CASSRDRGRGYTF
v_call: TRBV12-3/TRBV12-4; d_call: .; clone_size: few; j_call: TRBJ1-3; cdr3_nt: TGTGCCAGCAGTTTGGGTCGCGTAAGCTCTGGAAACACCATATATTTT; cdr3_aa: CASSLGRVSSGNTIYF
v_call: TRBV5-1; d_call: .; clone_size: many; j_call: TRBJ1-1; cdr3_nt: TGCGCCAGCAGCTTGGGTCTGAGGGTCGGTCCTGAAGCTTTCTTT; cdr3_aa: CASSLGLRVGPEAFF
v_call: TRBV7-2; d_call: .; clone_size: few; j_call: TRBJ2-3; cdr3_nt: TGTGCCAGCAGCCTGGAAACTACCCGCGGGGATACGCAGTATTTT; cdr3_aa: CASSLETTRGDTQYF
v_call: TRBV7-2; d_call: .; clone_size: many; j_call: TRBJ1-4; cdr3_nt: TGTGCCAGCAGCTTGGGCCCCTGGGGTGAAAAACTGTTTTTT; cdr3_aa: CASSLGPWGEKLFF
v_call: TRBV5-1; d_call: .; clone_size: many; j_call: TRBJ2-3; cdr3_nt: TGCGCCAGCAGCTTGTTTGGGATTAGCACAGATACGCAGTATTTT; cdr3_aa: CASSLFGISTDTQYF
v_call: TRBV20-1; d_call: .; clone_size: .; j_call: TRBJ2-3; cdr3_nt: TGCAGGTTAGGAGCGGCCCACACAGATACGCAGTATTTT; cdr3_aa: CRLGAAHTDTQYF
v_call: TRBV6-5; d_call: .; clone_size: many; j_call: TRBJ2-2; cdr3_nt: TGTGCCAGCAGTTACGTTTCCCCGGGGCCCGCCGGGGAGCTGTTTTTT; cdr3_aa: CASSYVSPGPAGELFF
v_call: TRBV20-1; d_call: .; clone_size: many; j_call: TRBJ2-1; cdr3_nt: TGCAGTGCTAGACTTTTTTCGGGACGACAGAACAATGAGCAGTTCTTC; cdr3_aa: CSARLFSGRQNNEQFF
v_call: TRBV13; d_call: TRBD2; clone_size: .; j_call: TRBJ2-1; cdr3_nt: TGTGCCAGCAGCTCCCAATCCATAGCGGGAGGCCCCTACAATGAGCAGTTCTTC; cdr3_aa: CASSSQSIAGGPYNEQFF
v_call: TRBV5-1; d_call: TRBD2; clone_size: many; j_call: TRBJ2-3; cdr3_nt: TGCGCCAGCACCGGGACTAGCGTCTCAGATACGCAGTATTTT; cdr3_aa: CASTGTSVSDTQYF
v_call: TRBV20-1; d_call: .; clone_size: many; j_call: TRBJ2-7; cdr3_nt: TGCAGTGCTAGAGAGGCAGGGGAGTTCTACGAGCAGTACTTC; cdr3_aa: CSAREAGEFYEQYF
v_call: TRBV30; d_call: TRBD1; clone_size: .; j_call: TRBJ2-1; cdr3_nt: TGTGCCTGGAACAGGGGGCGCATAGAGGTCGGGCCGAGAACCCCCTACAATGAGCAGTTCTTC; cdr3_aa: CAWNRGRIEVGPRTPYNEQFF
v_call: TRBV7-2; d_call: TRBD2; clone_size: .; j_call: TRBJ2-1; cdr3_nt: TGTGCCAGCAGCTTAGGGAGGACTAGCGCCTACAATGAGCAGTTCTTC; cdr3_aa: CASSLGRTSAYNEQFF
v_call: TRBV7-9; d_call: .; clone_size: many; j_call: TRBJ2-7; cdr3_nt: TGTGCCAGCAGAGACACGTTCCGGGGGCACGAGCAGTACTTC; cdr3_aa: CASRDTFRGHEQYF
v_call: TRBV25-1; d_call: .; clone_size: many; j_call: TRBJ1-2; cdr3_nt: TGTGCCAGCAGTGAAGGATCCCGGGGGAACTATGGCTACACCTTC; cdr3_aa: CASSEGSRGNYGYTF
v_call: TRBV25-1; d_call: TRBD2; clone_size: .; j_call: TRBJ2-1; cdr3_nt: TGTGCCAGCAGTGAAGCGGGAGGGTACAATGAGCAGTTCTTC; cdr3_aa: CASSEAGGYNEQFF
v_call: TRBV29-1; d_call: TRBD2; clone_size: many; j_call: TRBJ2-1; cdr3_nt: TGCAGCGCCGAAGCGGGAGTGGAGTCCAATGAGCAGTTCTTC; cdr3_aa: CSAEAGVESNEQFF
v_call: TRBV6-5; d_call: .; clone_size: few; j_call: TRBJ2-6; cdr3_nt: TGTGCCAGCAGTTACGGTGCTGGGGCCAACGTCCTGACTTTC; cdr3_aa: CASSYGAGANVLTF
v_call: TRBV29-1; d_call: TRBD1; clone_size: many; j_call: TRBJ1-2; cdr3_nt: TGCAGCGTAACCCGGGACAGGGGGTACTATGGCTACACCTTC; cdr3_aa: CSVTRDRGYYGYTF
v_call: TRBV7-3; d_call: .; clone_size: .; j_call: TRBJ1-5; cdr3_nt: TGTGCCAGCAGCTCAGGGGTTGGACAGCCCCAGCATTTT; cdr3_aa: CASSSGVGQPQHF
v_call: TRBV6-6; d_call: TRBD1; clone_size: .; j_call: TRBJ2-3; cdr3_nt: TGTGCCAGCGAGGCTGACAGGGTTGGGCAGTATTTT; cdr3_aa: CASEADRVGQYF
v_call: TRBV4-1; d_call: TRBD2; clone_size: many; j_call: TRBJ2-2; cdr3_nt: TGCGCCAGCAGAAATAGCGGGAGGGCCCTCGGCGGGGAGCTGTTTTTT; cdr3_aa: CASRNSGRALGGELFF
v_call: TRBV12-3/TRBV12-4; d_call: .; clone_size: .; j_call: TRBJ1-5; cdr3_nt: TGTACCAGCAGTTTAGCGATTAATCGGGACTATAGCAATCAGCCCCAGCATTTT; cdr3_aa: CTSSLAINRDYSNQPQHF
v_call: TRBV20-1; d_call: TRBD2; clone_size: few; j_call: TRBJ2-1; cdr3_nt: TGCAGTGCCCAAGGAGCGGGAGAACCAAATGAGCAGTTCTTC; cdr3_aa: CSAQGAGEPNEQFF
v_call: TRBV12-3/TRBV12-4; d_call: .; clone_size: .; j_call: TRBJ2-1; cdr3_nt: TGTGCCAGCAGTTTAGTCTTACAGGGCAATGAGCAGTTCTTC; cdr3_aa: CASSLVLQGNEQFF